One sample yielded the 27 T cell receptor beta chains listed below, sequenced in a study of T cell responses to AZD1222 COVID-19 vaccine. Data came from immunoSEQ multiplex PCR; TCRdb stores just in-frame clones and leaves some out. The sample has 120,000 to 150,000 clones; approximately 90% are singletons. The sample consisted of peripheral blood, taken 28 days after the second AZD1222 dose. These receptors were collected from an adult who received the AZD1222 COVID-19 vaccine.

CDR3 residues: CASSHITSANEQFF. The CDR3 DNA reads as TGCGCCAGCAGCCACATAACTAGCGCTAATGAGCAGTTCTTC. This chain joins TRBV5-1 and TRBJ2-1; 7 bases match TRBD2. Trimming took 4 bases from V and 7 from J; bases not matched to a gene: 8. Per the germline V gene, CDR1 is SGHRS and CDR2 is YFSETQ. This CDR3 has 14 residues.

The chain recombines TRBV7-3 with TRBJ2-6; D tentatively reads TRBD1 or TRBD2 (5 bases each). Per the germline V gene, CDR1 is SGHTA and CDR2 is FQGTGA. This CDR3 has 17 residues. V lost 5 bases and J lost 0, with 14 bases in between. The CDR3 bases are TGTGCCAGCAGCCCCCAGGGACGGCCCTCTGGGGCCAACGTCCTGACTTTC. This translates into CASSPQGRPSGANVLTF.

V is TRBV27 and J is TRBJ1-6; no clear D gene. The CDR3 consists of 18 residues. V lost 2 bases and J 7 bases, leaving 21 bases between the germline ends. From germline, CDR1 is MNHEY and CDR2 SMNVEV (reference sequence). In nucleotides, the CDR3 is TGTGCCAGCAGTTTAAACCCATCCTTCGTTTGGGCCAATTCACCCCTCCACTTT. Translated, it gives CASSLNPSFVWANSPLHF.

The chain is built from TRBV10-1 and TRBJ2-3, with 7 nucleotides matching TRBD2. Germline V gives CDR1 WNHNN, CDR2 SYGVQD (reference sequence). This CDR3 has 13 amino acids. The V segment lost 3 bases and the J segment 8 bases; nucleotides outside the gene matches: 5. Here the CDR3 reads CASSDVPGGTQYF. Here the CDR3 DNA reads TGCGCCAGCAGTGACGTACCGGGGGGTACGCAGTATTTT.

The CDR3 region is CASSHRTGEQFF. The CDR3 region has the DNA TGTGCCAGCAGCCACCGAACGGGTGAGCAGTTCTTC. J is TRBJ2-1 and V is TRBV3-1 (or the pseudogene TRBV3-2); D is ambiguous. The V gene lost 3 bases and the J gene lost 9 bases, with 9 bases spanning the gap. The CDR3 consists of 12 residues. CDR1 LGHDT and CDR2 YNNKEL come from the germline V gene (reference sequence).

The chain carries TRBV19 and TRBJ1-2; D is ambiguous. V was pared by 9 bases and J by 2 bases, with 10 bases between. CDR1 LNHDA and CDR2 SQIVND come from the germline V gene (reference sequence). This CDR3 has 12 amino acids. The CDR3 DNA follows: TGTGCCAGCACCGGAGGGAACTATGGCTACACCTTC. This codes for CASTGGNYGYTF.

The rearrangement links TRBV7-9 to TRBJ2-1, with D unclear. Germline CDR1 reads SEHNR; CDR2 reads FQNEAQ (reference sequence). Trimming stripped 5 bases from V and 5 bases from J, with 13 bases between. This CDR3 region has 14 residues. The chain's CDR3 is CASSDTSPDNEQFF. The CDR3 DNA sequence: TGTGCCAGCAGCGACACCTCTCCTGACAATGAGCAGTTCTTC.

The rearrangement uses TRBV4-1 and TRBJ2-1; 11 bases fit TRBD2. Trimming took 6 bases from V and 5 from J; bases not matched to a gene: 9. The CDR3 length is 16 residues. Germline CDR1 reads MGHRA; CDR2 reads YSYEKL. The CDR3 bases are TGCGCCAGCAGGTCAACCGGGACTAGCGGACACAATGAGCAGTTCTTC. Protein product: CASRSTGTSGHNEQFF.

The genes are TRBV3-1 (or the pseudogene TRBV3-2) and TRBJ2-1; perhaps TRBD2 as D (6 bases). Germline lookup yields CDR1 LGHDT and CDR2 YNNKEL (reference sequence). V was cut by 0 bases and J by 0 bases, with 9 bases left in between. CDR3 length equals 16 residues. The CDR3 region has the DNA TGTGCCAGCAGCCAAGAGGGGAGGAGCTCCTACAATGAGCAGTTCTTC. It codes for CASSQEGRSSYNEQFF.

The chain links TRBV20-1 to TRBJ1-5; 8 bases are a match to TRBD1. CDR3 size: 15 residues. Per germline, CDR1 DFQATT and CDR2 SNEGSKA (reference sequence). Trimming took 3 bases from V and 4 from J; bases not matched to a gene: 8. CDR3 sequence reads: CSASFRDRLNQPQHF. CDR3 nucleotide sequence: TGCAGTGCTAGTTTCCGGGACAGGCTAAATCAGCCCCAGCATTTT.

CDR3 DNA: TGTGCCAGCAGCTTAGGCGGGTTCCCCTACAATGAGCAGTTCTTC. Translating gives CASSLGGFPYNEQFF. V and J are TRBV7-9 and TRBJ2-1; tentatively, D is TRBD2 (5 bases). The CDR3 covers 15 residues. The germline V and J ends were trimmed by 1 base and 2 bases, with 9 bases remaining between them. Germline values: CDR1 SEHNR, CDR2 FQNEAQ (reference sequence).

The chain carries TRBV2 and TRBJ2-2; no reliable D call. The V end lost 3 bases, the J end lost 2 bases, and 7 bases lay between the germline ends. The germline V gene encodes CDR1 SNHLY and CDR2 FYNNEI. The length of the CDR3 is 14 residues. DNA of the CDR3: TGTGCCAGCAGTGAGGGCACCAACACCGGGGAGCTGTTTTTT. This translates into CASSEGTNTGELFF.

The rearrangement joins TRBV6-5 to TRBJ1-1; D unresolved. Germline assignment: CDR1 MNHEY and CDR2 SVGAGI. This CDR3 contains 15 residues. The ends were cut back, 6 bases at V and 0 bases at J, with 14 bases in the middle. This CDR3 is CASRLGRGMNTEAFF. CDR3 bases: TGTGCCAGCAGGCTGGGTCGCGGTATGAACACTGAAGCTTTCTTT.

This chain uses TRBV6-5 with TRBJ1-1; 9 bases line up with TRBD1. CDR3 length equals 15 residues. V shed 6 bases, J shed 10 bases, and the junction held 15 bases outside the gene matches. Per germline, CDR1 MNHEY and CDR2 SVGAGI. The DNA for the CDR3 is TGTGCCAGCAGCCCCCCCGGGACAGGGTCCCCGGTAGCTTTCTTT. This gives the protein CASSPPGTGSPVAFF.

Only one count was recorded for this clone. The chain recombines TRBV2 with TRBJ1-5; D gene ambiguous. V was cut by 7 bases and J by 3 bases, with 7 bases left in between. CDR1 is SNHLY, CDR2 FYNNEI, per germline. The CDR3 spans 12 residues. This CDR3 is CASKFPNQPQHF. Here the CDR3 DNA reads TGTGCCAGCAAGTTCCCCAATCAGCCCCAGCATTTT.

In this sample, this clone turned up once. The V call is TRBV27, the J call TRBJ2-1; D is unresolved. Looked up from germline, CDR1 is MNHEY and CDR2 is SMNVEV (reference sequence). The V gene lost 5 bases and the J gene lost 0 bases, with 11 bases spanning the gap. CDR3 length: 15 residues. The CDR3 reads CASSAQINSYNEQFF. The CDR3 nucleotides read TGTGCCAGCAGTGCACAGATTAACTCCTACAATGAGCAGTTCTTC.

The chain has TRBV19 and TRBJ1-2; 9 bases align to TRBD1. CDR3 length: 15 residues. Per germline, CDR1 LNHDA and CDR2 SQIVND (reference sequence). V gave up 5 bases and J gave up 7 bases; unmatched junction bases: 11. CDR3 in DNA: TGTGCCAGTAGTCCCACTAGGGACAGGGTTAGTGGCTACACCTTC. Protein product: CASSPTRDRVSGYTF. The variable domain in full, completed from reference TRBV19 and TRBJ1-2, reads DGGITQSPKYLFRKEGQNVTLSCEQNLNHDAMYWYRQDPGQGLRLIYYSQIVNDFQKGDIAEGYSVSREKKESFPLTVTSAQKNPTAFYLCASSPTRDRVSGYTFGSGTRLTVV.

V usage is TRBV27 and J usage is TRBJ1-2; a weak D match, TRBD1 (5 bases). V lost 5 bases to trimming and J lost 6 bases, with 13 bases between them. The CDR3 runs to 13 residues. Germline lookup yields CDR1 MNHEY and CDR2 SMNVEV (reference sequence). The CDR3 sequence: CASSPRGENGYTF. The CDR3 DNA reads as TGTGCCAGCAGTCCGAGGGGTGAGAATGGCTACACCTTC.

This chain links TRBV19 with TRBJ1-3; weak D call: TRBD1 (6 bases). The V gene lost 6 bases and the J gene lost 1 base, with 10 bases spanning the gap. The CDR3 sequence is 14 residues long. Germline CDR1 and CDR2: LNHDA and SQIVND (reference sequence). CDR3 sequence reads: CASRPQGSGNTIYF. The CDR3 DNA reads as TGTGCCAGTAGACCCCAGGGGTCTGGAAACACCATATATTTT.

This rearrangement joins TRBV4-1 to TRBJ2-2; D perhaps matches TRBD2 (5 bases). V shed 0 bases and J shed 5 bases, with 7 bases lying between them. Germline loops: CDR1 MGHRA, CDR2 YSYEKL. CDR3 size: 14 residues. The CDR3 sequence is CASSQEGLTGELFF. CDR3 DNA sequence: TGCGCCAGCAGCCAAGAAGGACTGACCGGGGAGCTGTTTTTT.

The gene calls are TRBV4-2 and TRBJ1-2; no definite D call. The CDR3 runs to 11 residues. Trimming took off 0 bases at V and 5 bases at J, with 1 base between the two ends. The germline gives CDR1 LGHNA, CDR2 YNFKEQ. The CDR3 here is CASSQDYGYTF. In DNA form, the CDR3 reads TGTGCCAGCAGCCAAGATTATGGCTACACCTTC.

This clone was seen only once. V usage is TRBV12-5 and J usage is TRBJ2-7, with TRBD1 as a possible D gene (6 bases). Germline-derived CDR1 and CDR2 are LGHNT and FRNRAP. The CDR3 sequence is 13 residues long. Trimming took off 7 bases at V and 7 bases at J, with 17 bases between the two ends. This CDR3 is CASADYTRGEQYF. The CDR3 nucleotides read TGTGCTAGTGCCGATTACACCAGGGGAGAGCAGTACTTC.

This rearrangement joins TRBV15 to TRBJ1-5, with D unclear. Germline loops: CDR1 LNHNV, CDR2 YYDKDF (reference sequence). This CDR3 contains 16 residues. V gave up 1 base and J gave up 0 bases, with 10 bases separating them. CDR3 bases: TGTGCCACCAGCAGAGGAGGAGGGTATAGCAATCAGCCCCAGCATTTT. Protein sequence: CATSRGGGYSNQPQHF.

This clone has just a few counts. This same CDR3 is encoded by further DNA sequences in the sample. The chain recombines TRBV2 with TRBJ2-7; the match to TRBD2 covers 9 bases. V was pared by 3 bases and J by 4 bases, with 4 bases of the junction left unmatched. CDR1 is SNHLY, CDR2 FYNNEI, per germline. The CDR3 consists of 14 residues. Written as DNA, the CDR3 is TGTGCCAGCAGTGAGAGGCTAGCGGGGTACGAGCAGTACTTC. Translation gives CASSERLAGYEQYF.

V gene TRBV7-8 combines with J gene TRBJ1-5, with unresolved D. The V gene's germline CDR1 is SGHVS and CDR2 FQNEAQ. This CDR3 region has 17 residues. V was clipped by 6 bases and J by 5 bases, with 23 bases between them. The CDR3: CASSKRSGPPGDQPQHF. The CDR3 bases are TGTGCCAGCAGTAAGAGGTCAGGACCCCCTGGGGATCAGCCCCAGCATTTT. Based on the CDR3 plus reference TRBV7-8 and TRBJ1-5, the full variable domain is GAGVSQSPRYKVAKRGQDVALRCDPISGHVSLFWYQQALGQGPEFLTYFQNEAQLDKSGLPSDRFFAERPEGSVSTLKIQRTQQEDSAVYLCASSKRSGPPGDQPQHFGDGTRLSIL.

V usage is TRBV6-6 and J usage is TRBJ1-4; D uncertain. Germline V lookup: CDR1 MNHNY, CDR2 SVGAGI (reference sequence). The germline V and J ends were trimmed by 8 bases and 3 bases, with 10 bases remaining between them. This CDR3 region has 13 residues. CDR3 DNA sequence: TGTGCCAGCGTACGGGCGGCTAATGAAAAACTGTTTTTT. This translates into CASVRAANEKLFF.

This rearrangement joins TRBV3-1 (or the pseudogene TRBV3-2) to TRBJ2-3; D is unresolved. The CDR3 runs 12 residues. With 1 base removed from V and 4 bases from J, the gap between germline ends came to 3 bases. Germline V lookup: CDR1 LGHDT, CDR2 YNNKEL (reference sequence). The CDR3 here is CASSQVSDTQYF. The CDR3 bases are TGTGCCAGCAGCCAAGTTTCAGATACGCAGTATTTT.